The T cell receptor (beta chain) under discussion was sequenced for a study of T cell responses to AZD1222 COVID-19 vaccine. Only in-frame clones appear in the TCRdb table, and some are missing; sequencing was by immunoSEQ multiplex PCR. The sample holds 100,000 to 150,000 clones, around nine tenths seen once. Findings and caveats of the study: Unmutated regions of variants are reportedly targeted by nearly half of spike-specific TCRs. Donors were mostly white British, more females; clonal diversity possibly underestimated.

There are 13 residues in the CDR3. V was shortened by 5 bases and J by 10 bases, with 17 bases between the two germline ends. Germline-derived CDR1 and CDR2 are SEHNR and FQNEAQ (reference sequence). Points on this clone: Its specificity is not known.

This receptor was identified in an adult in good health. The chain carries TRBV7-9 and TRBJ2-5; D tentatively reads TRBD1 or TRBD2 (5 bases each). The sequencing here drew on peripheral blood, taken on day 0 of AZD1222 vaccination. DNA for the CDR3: TGTGCCAGCAGCCCCTACGGGGACCTGGGCCAGTACTTC. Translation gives CASSPYGDLGQYF.